One sample yielded the 17 T cell receptor beta chains listed below, sequenced in a study of blood T cell repertoires in COVID-19. Profiled with immunoSEQ multiplex PCR; TCRdb holds only in-frame clones, not every one. The sample includes about 250,000 clones, approximately 82% of them seen just once. Sequencing was carried out using PBMCs or T cells enriched from blood (not recorded which). The receptors here all came from a man in his forties who had been exposed to COVID-19.

The CDR3 coding sequence is TGTGCCATCCGGCCCGAGGCCTATGGCTACACCTTC. Translation: CAIRPEAYGYTF. The chain links TRBV10-3 to TRBJ1-2; D unclear. Germline values: CDR1 ENHRY, CDR2 SYGVKD. This CDR3 has 12 amino acids. The V end was cut by 8 bases, the J end by 4 bases, with 11 bases between.

V and J are TRBV4-2 and TRBJ2-2; TRBD2 agrees at 9 bases. The trim removed 6 bases at V and 5 bases at J, leaving 7 bases unmatched. Germline V CDR1 and CDR2: LGHNA, YNFKEQ. The CDR3 has 15 amino acids. The CDR3 DNA reads as TGTGCCAGCAGTCCCGGGACTAGCATAACCGGGGAGCTGTTTTTT. Translating gives CASSPGTSITGELFF.

This clone was seen just once. J is TRBJ2-4 and V is TRBV19, with a tentative D call TRBD1 (6 bases). Trimming shortened V by 7 bases and J by 8 bases, and 18 bases separated the two germline ends. Germline-derived CDR1 and CDR2 are LNHDA and SQIVND (reference sequence). CDR3 length: 14 residues. The CDR3 is CASTTTGTTDIQYF. The CDR3, as DNA: TGTGCCAGTACAACAACCGGGACAACGGACATTCAGTACTTC.

The chain employs TRBV5-1 and TRBJ2-2; D unclear. The CDR3 extends over 12 amino acids. V gave up 0 bases and J gave up 6 bases, with 3 bases separating them. Germline V gene sequence: CDR1 SGHRS, CDR2 YFSETQ. CDR3 protein: CASSLDSGELFF. The CDR3, as DNA: TGCGCCAGCAGCTTGGACTCCGGGGAGCTGTTTTTT.

The J gene is TRBJ2-1, the V gene TRBV7-8, with 7 bases lining up with TRBD2. The CDR3 loop spans 17 amino acids. The germline V gene has CDR1 SGHVS and CDR2 FQNEAQ. With V trimmed by 5 bases and J by 4 bases, 14 bases remained unmatched. CDR3 residues: CASSLELTGLRYNEQFF. DNA of the CDR3: TGTGCCAGCAGCCTAGAATTAACGGGACTACGATACAATGAGCAGTTCTTC.

The chain carries TRBV7-8 and TRBJ1-5; 7 bases are shared with TRBD1. The CDR3 extends over 15 amino acids. Germline CDR1 reads SGHVS; CDR2 reads FQNEAQ. The ends lost 1 base at V and 7 bases at J; junction bases unmatched: 7. The CDR3 loop reads CASSLGTGGGQPQHF. CDR3 DNA: TGTGCCAGCAGCTTAGGGACAGGTGGTGGACAGCCCCAGCATTTT.

This chain links TRBV18 with TRBJ1-5; D call uncertain. V shed 7 bases and J shed 4 bases, with 11 bases lying between them. This CDR3 is built from 13 residues. From germline, CDR1 is KGHSH and CDR2 LQKENI. The CDR3: CASLAGRNQPQHF. The CDR3, as DNA: TGTGCCAGCTTAGCGGGCAGGAATCAGCCCCAGCATTTT.

V gene TRBV11-2 combines with J gene TRBJ2-1; 8 positions agree with TRBD2. The V gene's germline CDR1 is SGHAT and CDR2 FQNNGV. V lost 5 bases and J lost 9; bases outside the gene matches: 12. The CDR3 consists of 15 residues. CDR3: CASSPGTRARGEQFF. CDR3 sequence (DNA): TGTGCCAGCAGCCCCGGGACTAGAGCTAGGGGTGAGCAGTTCTTC.

The chain couples TRBV5-4 to TRBJ2-5; 10 positions agree with TRBD2. Germline lookup yields CDR1 SGHNT and CDR2 YYREEE (reference sequence). The ends lost 1 base at V and 5 bases at J; junction bases unmatched: 5. The CDR3 totals 15 residues. The CDR3 is CASSLFGTSVETQYF. As DNA, the CDR3 is TGTGCCAGCAGCTTGTTCGGGACTAGCGTTGAGACCCAGTACTTC.

V is TRBV7-9 and J is TRBJ2-4, with 7 nucleotides matching TRBD1. The trim removed 5 bases at V and 8 bases at J, leaving 12 bases unmatched. Germline V lookup: CDR1 SEHNR, CDR2 FQNEAQ (reference sequence). The CDR3 covers 15 residues. The CDR3 DNA reads TGTGCCAGCAGCCCCGGGACAGCCCGTGTGGACATTCAGTACTTC. Encoded protein: CASSPGTARVDIQYF.

Details on this clone: Because the CDR3 is missing its conserved closing phenylalanine or tryptophan, this is likely a read error. Because the CDR3's place on the DNA is in doubt, the DNA is left out and the CDR3 is given as listed by TCRdb. The rearrangement links TRBV27 to TRBJ1-3. The CDR3 is made up of 13 amino acids, end residues included. The germline V gene encodes CDR1 MNHEY and CDR2 SMNVEV (reference sequence). The chain's CDR3 is CASSLSKVSFGGL.

The chain uses TRBV11-3 and TRBJ2-7, with TRBD2 matching over 9 bases. Germline loops: CDR1 SGHNT, CDR2 YENEEA. Losses at the gene ends were 8 bases for V and 6 bases for J; bases not matched to a gene: 11. CDR3 length equals 14 residues. The CDR3 loop is CASLSSGLACEQYF. Written as DNA, the CDR3 is TGTGCCAGCCTTTCTTCGGGACTAGCTTGCGAGCAGTACTTC.

This clone was detected only a few times. The DNA of the CDR3 is TGTGCTAGTGGTCCGCAGGGAGGATACTATGGCTACACCTTC. As protein: CASGPQGGYYGYTF. V gene TRBV12-5 combines with J gene TRBJ1-2, with D possibly matching TRBD1 (5 bases). Deletions cut 5 bases from V and 3 bases from J, with 13 bases between. Germline CDR1 is LGHNT and CDR2 is FRNRAP. CDR3 length: 14 amino acids. The full variable domain, its missing parts supplied by reference TRBV12-5 and TRBJ1-2, is DARVTQTPRHKVTEMGQEVTMRCQPILGHNTVFWYRQTMMQGLELLAYFRNRAPLDDSGMPKDRFSAEMPDATLATLKIQPSEPRDSAVYFCASGPQGGYYGYTFGSGTRLTVV.

The chain has TRBV21-1 and TRBJ1-5; TRBD1 reflects the table's D call only, with no check against the DNA. TRBV21-1 is flagged as a pseudogene. This CDR3 contains 18 residues. CDR3 in amino acids: CASTNWDRGTATRQPQHF. DNA of the CDR3: TGTGCCAGCACCAACTGGGACAGGGGAACGGCAACCCGTCAGCCCCAGCATTTT.

V gene TRBV9 combines with J gene TRBJ2-7, with a weak D call TRBD2 (5 bases). The CDR3 runs to 12 residues. CDR1 SGDLS and CDR2 YYNGEE come from the germline V gene. Trimming left V 10 bases short and J 3 bases short, with 14 bases between. In DNA, the CDR3 is TGTGCCGGCATAGCGATACACTACGAGCAGTACTTC. This translates into CAGIAIHYEQYF.

V gene TRBV10-1 combines with J gene TRBJ2-3; no firm D call. Germline loops: CDR1 WNHNN, CDR2 SYGVQD (reference sequence). The V end lost 1 base, the J end lost 1 base, and 9 bases lay between the germline ends. CDR3 size: 15 residues. The chain's CDR3 is CASSEFQAGTDTQYF. Here the CDR3 DNA reads TGCGCCAGCAGTGAGTTTCAGGCCGGCACAGATACGCAGTATTTT.

The chain has TRBV24-1 and TRBJ2-3, with 10 nucleotides matching TRBD2. J was trimmed by 2 bases and V by 6 bases; bases with no gene match: 4. This CDR3 spans 15 amino acids. Germline CDR1 reads KGHDR; CDR2 reads SFDVKD. For the CDR3, the DNA is TGTGCCACCAGTCCCCTAGCGGGAGACACAGATACGCAGTATTTT. This encodes CATSPLAGDTDTQYF.